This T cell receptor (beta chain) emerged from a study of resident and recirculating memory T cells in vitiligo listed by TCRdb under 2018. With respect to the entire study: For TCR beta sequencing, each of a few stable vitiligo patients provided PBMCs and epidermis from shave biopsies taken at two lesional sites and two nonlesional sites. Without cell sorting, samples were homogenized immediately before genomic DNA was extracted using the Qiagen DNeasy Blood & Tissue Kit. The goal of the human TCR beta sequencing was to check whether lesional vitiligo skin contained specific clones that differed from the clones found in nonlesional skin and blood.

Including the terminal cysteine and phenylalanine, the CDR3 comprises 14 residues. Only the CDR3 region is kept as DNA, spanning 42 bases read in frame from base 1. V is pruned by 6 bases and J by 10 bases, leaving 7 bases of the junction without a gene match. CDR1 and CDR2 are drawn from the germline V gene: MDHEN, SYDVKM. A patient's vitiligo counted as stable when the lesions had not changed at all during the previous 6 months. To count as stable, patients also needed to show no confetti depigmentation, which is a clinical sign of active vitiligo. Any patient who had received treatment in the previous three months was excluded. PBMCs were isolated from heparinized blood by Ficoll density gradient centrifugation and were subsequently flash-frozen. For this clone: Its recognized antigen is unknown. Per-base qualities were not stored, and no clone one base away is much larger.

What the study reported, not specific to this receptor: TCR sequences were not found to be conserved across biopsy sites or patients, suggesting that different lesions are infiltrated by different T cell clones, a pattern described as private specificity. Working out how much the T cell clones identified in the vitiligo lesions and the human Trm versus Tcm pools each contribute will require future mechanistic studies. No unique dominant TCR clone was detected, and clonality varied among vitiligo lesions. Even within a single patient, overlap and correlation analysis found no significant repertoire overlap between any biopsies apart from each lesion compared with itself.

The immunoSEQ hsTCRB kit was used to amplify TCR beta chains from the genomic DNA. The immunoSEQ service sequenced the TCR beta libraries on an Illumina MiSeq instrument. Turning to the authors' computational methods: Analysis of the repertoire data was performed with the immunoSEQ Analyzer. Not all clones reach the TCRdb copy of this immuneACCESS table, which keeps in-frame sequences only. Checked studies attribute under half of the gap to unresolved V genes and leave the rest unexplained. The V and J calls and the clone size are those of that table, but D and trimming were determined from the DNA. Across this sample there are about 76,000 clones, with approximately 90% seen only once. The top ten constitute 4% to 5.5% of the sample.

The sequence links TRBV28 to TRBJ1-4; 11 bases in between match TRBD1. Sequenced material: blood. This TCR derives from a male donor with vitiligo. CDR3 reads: CASSLDRGRIKLFF. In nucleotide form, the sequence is TGTGCCAGCAGCTTGGACAGGGGGCGGATAAAACTGTTTTTT.